A selection of T cell receptor beta chains follows, all from one sample in a study of Ad26.COV2.S vaccination and SARS-CoV-2 variants. TCRdb's copy holds only in-frame clones and misses some; the assay was immunoSEQ multiplex PCR. The table has fewer than 800,000 clones, more than 80% seen once; the top ten hold over 1.3%. Sequencing was performed on peripheral blood, taken in a trial of Ad26.COV2.S vaccine versus placebo. The receptors derive from a person aged 18-60 years who received the Ad26.COV2.S COVID-19 vaccine or a placebo. The CDR3 runs from the conserved cysteine through the conserved F or W. The order of the fields is D gene, J gene, clone size, V gene, CDR3 protein, CDR3 DNA. A D gene is named only where the DNA matches it firmly. Size values are once, few and many counts, or a class for expanded clones, and some rows have none.

D gene: .
J gene: TRBJ1-1
clone size: .
V gene: TRBV5-4
CDR3 protein: CASSLDGLTEAFF
CDR3 DNA: TGTGCCAGCAGCTTGGACGGCCTCACTGAAGCTTTCTTT

D gene: .
J gene: TRBJ1-2
clone size: .
V gene: TRBV19
CDR3 protein: CASSSQGTRTLLPSYF
CDR3 DNA: TGTGCCAGTAGTAGCCAGGGTACGCGGACCCTACTCCCTTCTTACTTC

D gene: TRBD1
J gene: TRBJ1-3
clone size: few
V gene: TRBV30
CDR3 protein: CAYGQGAGNTIYF
CDR3 DNA: TGTGCCTACGGACAGGGGGCAGGAAACACCATATATTTT

D gene: TRBD1
J gene: TRBJ1-2
clone size: .
V gene: TRBV7-9
CDR3 protein: CASSLFSGGSYGYTF
CDR3 DNA: TGTGCCAGCAGCTTATTCTCAGGGGGCTCATATGGCTACACCTTC

D gene: TRBD1
J gene: TRBJ1-1
clone size: .
V gene: TRBV30
CDR3 protein: CAWTPVTGMFAFF
CDR3 DNA: TGTGCCTGGACCCCGGTGACAGGGATGTTTGCTTTCTTT

D gene: .
J gene: TRBJ1-5
clone size: .
V gene: TRBV5-1
CDR3 protein: CASSLDRPDQPQHF
CDR3 DNA: TGCGCCAGCAGCCTGGACAGACCCGATCAGCCCCAGCATTTT

D gene: .
J gene: TRBJ1-6
clone size: .
V gene: TRBV27
CDR3 protein: CASSLFFEGSPLHF
CDR3 DNA: TGTGCCAGCAGTTTATTCTTTGAGGGGTCACCCCTCCACTTT

D gene: TRBD1
J gene: TRBJ2-7
clone size: few
V gene: TRBV5-1
CDR3 protein: CASSLAGQGPYEQYF
CDR3 DNA: TGCGCCAGCAGCTTGGCGGGACAGGGTCCCTACGAGCAGTACTTC

D gene: TRBD2
J gene: TRBJ2-5
clone size: .
V gene: TRBV29-1
CDR3 protein: CSVDGGGVTQYF
CDR3 DNA: TGCAGCGTTGACGGCGGGGGGGTGACCCAGTACTTC

D gene: TRBD1
J gene: TRBJ2-7
clone size: few
V gene: TRBV4-2
CDR3 protein: CASSQAVTGAYEQYF
CDR3 DNA: TGTGCCAGCAGCCAAGCCGTGACAGGGGCCTACGAGCAGTACTTC

D gene: .
J gene: TRBJ2-5
clone size: .
V gene: TRBV18
CDR3 protein: CASSPQETQYF
CDR3 DNA: TGTGCCAGCTCACCACAAGAGACCCAGTACTTC

D gene: .
J gene: TRBJ1-1
clone size: .
V gene: TRBV18
CDR3 protein: CASSPQEYTEAFF
CDR3 DNA: TGTGCCAGCTCACCACAGGAATACACTGAAGCTTTCTTT

D gene: TRBD1
J gene: TRBJ2-7
clone size: .
V gene: TRBV6-5
CDR3 protein: CASSYGQGVSEQYF
CDR3 DNA: TGTGCCAGCAGTTACGGGCAGGGGGTTTCCGAGCAGTACTTC

D gene: TRBD2
J gene: TRBJ2-1
clone size: .
V gene: TRBV27
CDR3 protein: CASSKRLATSYNEQFF
CDR3 DNA: TGTGCCAGCAGTAAACGACTAGCGACCTCCTACAATGAGCAGTTCTTC

D gene: TRBD1
J gene: TRBJ2-7
clone size: .
V gene: TRBV7-2
CDR3 protein: CASSLGTGYEQYF
CDR3 DNA: TGTGCCAGCAGCTTAGGGACAGGATACGAGCAGTACTTC

D gene: TRBD1
J gene: TRBJ1-4
clone size: .
V gene: TRBV10-3
CDR3 protein: CAIKGQGNEKLFF
CDR3 DNA: TGTGCCATCAAGGGACAGGGTAATGAAAAACTGTTTTTT

D gene: TRBD1
J gene: TRBJ2-2
clone size: .
V gene: TRBV7-3
CDR3 protein: CASSAGTGGLAGELFF
CDR3 DNA: TGTGCCAGCAGCGCAGGGACAGGGGGTTTGGCCGGGGAGCTGTTTTTT

D gene: .
J gene: TRBJ1-2
clone size: few
V gene: TRBV6-5
CDR3 protein: CASSYSIQGGYGYTF
CDR3 DNA: TGTGCCAGCAGTTACTCAATACAGGGAGGGTATGGCTACACCTTC

D gene: .
J gene: TRBJ2-5
clone size: .
V gene: TRBV12-3/TRBV12-4
CDR3 protein: CASSQGRETQYF
CDR3 DNA: TGTGCCAGCAGTCAGGGACGGGAGACCCAGTACTTC

D gene: TRBD1
J gene: TRBJ1-2
clone size: .
V gene: TRBV5-1
CDR3 protein: CASSLGTGPYGYTF
CDR3 DNA: TGCGCCAGCAGCTTGGGGACAGGGCCTTATGGCTACACCTTC

D gene: .
J gene: TRBJ2-5
clone size: .
V gene: TRBV3-1/TRBV3-2
CDR3 protein: CASSQDLKTQYF
CDR3 DNA: TGTGCCAGCAGCCAAGATCTTAAGACCCAGTACTTC

D gene: .
J gene: TRBJ2-1
clone size: once
V gene: TRBV9
CDR3 protein: CASSAPGAGAYNEQFF
CDR3 DNA: TGTGCCAGCAGCGCCCCAGGGGCGGGGGCCTACAATGAGCAGTTCTTC

D gene: .
J gene: TRBJ1-1
clone size: .
V gene: TRBV5-1
CDR3 protein: CASSLAPGGMNTEAFF
CDR3 DNA: TGCGCCAGCAGCTTGGCCCCTGGGGGAATGAACACTGAAGCTTTCTTT

D gene: TRBD1
J gene: TRBJ1-2
clone size: .
V gene: TRBV7-2
CDR3 protein: CASSPSHRGPSHGYTF
CDR3 DNA: TGTGCCAGCAGCCCCAGCCACAGGGGGCCCTCCCATGGCTACACCTTC

D gene: TRBD2
J gene: TRBJ2-2
clone size: .
V gene: TRBV6-6
CDR3 protein: CASSYGRAGGPGELFF
CDR3 DNA: TGTGCCAGCAGTTACGGGAGAGCGGGGGGTCCCGGGGAGCTGTTTTTT

D gene: TRBD1
J gene: TRBJ1-5
clone size: .
V gene: TRBV5-1
CDR3 protein: CASSLTGGSEPQHF
CDR3 DNA: TGCGCCAGCAGCCTGACAGGGGGCAGTGAGCCCCAGCATTTT

D gene: TRBD1
J gene: TRBJ1-1
clone size: .
V gene: TRBV29-1
CDR3 protein: CSVPGQGGYTEAFF
CDR3 DNA: TGCAGCGTACCGGGACAGGGGGGGTACACTGAAGCTTTCTTT

D gene: TRBD2
J gene: TRBJ2-1
clone size: .
V gene: TRBV5-5
CDR3 protein: CASSLLPTSGRPYNEQFF
CDR3 DNA: TGTGCCAGCAGCTTGCTCCCTACTAGCGGGCGGCCTTACAATGAGCAGTTCTTC

D gene: TRBD2
J gene: TRBJ2-7
clone size: .
V gene: TRBV3-1/TRBV3-2
CDR3 protein: CASSQGLAGLYEQYF
CDR3 DNA: TGTGCCAGCAGCCAGGGACTAGCGGGACTGTACGAGCAGTACTTC

D gene: .
J gene: TRBJ2-7
clone size: .
V gene: TRBV5-1
CDR3 protein: CASSPLRIDYEQYF
CDR3 DNA: TGCGCCAGCAGCCCCCTCCGCATAGACTACGAGCAGTACTTC

D gene: .
J gene: TRBJ1-4
clone size: .
V gene: TRBV27
CDR3 protein: CASTWGVGLFF
CDR3 DNA: TGTGCCAGCACCTGGGGGGTGGGGCTGTTTTTT

D gene: .
J gene: TRBJ2-7
clone size: .
V gene: TRBV10-1
CDR3 protein: CASSERGRPYEQYF
CDR3 DNA: TGCGCCAGCAGTGAGAGAGGCCGACCCTACGAGCAGTACTTC

D gene: TRBD2
J gene: TRBJ2-2
clone size: .
V gene: TRBV2
CDR3 protein: CASRRLAGGRGELFF
CDR3 DNA: TGTGCCAGCAGGAGACTAGCGGGGGGGCGAGGGGAGCTGTTTTTT

D gene: TRBD1
J gene: TRBJ2-7
clone size: .
V gene: TRBV7-2
CDR3 protein: CASSLTGGFSYEQYF
CDR3 DNA: TGTGCCAGCAGCTTAACAGGGGGGTTCTCCTACGAGCAGTACTTC

D gene: TRBD1
J gene: TRBJ2-6
clone size: .
V gene: TRBV6-2/TRBV6-3
CDR3 protein: CASSYSTGGKPGANVLTF
CDR3 DNA: TGTGCCAGCAGTTACTCGACAGGGGGGAAGCCTGGGGCCAACGTCCTGACTTTC

D gene: .
J gene: TRBJ2-5
clone size: .
V gene: TRBV9
CDR3 protein: CASGGTSQETQYF
CDR3 DNA: TGTGCCAGCGGGGGGACGTCGCAAGAGACCCAGTACTTC

D gene: .
J gene: TRBJ2-7
clone size: .
V gene: TRBV7-3
CDR3 protein: CASSLAAGGAYEQYF
CDR3 DNA: TGTGCCAGCAGCCTAGCCGCCGGAGGGGCCTACGAGCAGTACTTC

D gene: TRBD1
J gene: TRBJ2-1
clone size: once
V gene: TRBV11-2
CDR3 protein: CASSRTGGNFYNEQFF
CDR3 DNA: TGTGCCAGCAGCCGGACAGGGGGGAACTTTTACAATGAGCAGTTCTTC

D gene: .
J gene: TRBJ1-5
clone size: .
V gene: TRBV7-9
CDR3 protein: CASSEGGGPQHF
CDR3 DNA: TGTGCCAGCAGCGAGGGAGGGGGGCCCCAGCATTTT

D gene: TRBD1
J gene: TRBJ2-4
clone size: .
V gene: TRBV6-2/TRBV6-3
CDR3 protein: CASSYMDRAKNIQYF
CDR3 DNA: TGTGCCAGCAGTTACATGGACAGGGCCAAAAACATTCAGTACTTC

D gene: .
J gene: TRBJ1-2
clone size: .
V gene: TRBV7-2
CDR3 protein: CASSLGRQATYGYTF
CDR3 DNA: TGTGCCAGCAGCTTAGGACGGCAGGCCACCTATGGCTACACCTTC

D gene: .
J gene: TRBJ1-2
clone size: .
V gene: TRBV7-3
CDR3 protein: CADPAEGEGYGYTF
CDR3 DNA: TGTGCCGATCCAGCAGAGGGTGAAGGCTATGGCTACACCTTC

D gene: TRBD2
J gene: TRBJ2-1
clone size: .
V gene: TRBV27
CDR3 protein: CASSPRNSGDWGNEQFF
CDR3 DNA: TGTGCCAGCAGTCCGCGCAATAGCGGGGATTGGGGCAATGAGCAGTTCTTC

D gene: .
J gene: TRBJ1-1
clone size: .
V gene: TRBV5-1
CDR3 protein: CASSLEGRETEAFF
CDR3 DNA: TGCGCCAGCAGCTTGGAGGGGAGGGAAACTGAAGCTTTCTTT

D gene: TRBD1
J gene: TRBJ1-6
clone size: .
V gene: TRBV4-3
CDR3 protein: CASSQDKGQGVGNYNSPLHF
CDR3 DNA: TGCGCCAGCAGCCAAGACAAGGGACAGGGTGTAGGAAACTATAATTCACCCCTCCACTTT

D gene: .
J gene: TRBJ1-5
clone size: .
V gene: TRBV2
CDR3 protein: CASSERRDSNQPQHF
CDR3 DNA: TGTGCCAGCAGTGAACGCAGGGATAGCAATCAGCCCCAGCATTTT

D gene: .
J gene: TRBJ2-7
clone size: .
V gene: TRBV18
CDR3 protein: CASSPGLGYEQYF
CDR3 DNA: TGTGCCAGCTCACCAGGGTTGGGTTACGAGCAGTACTTC

D gene: .
J gene: TRBJ2-5
clone size: once
V gene: TRBV30
CDR3 protein: CAWSVLAVQETQYF
CDR3 DNA: TGTGCCTGGAGTGTACTGGCGGTCCAAGAGACCCAGTACTTC

D gene: TRBD2
J gene: TRBJ2-5
clone size: .
V gene: TRBV19
CDR3 protein: CASSPSGGGRRETQYF
CDR3 DNA: TGTGCCAGTAGTCCCTCGGGAGGCGGGAGACGGGAGACCCAGTACTTC

D gene: TRBD1
J gene: TRBJ2-5
clone size: .
V gene: TRBV7-6
CDR3 protein: CAAGGQETQYF
CDR3 DNA: TGTGCCGCAGGGGGACAAGAGACCCAGTACTTC

D gene: TRBD1
J gene: TRBJ2-7
clone size: .
V gene: TRBV24-1
CDR3 protein: CATSDPGTGSYEQYF
CDR3 DNA: TGTGCCACCAGTGATCCCGGGACAGGGTCCTACGAGCAGTACTTC

D gene: .
J gene: TRBJ1-5
clone size: .
V gene: TRBV6-6
CDR3 protein: CASSREGAMSNQPQHF
CDR3 DNA: TGTGCCAGCAGTCGGGAAGGGGCTATGAGCAATCAGCCCCAGCATTTT

D gene: .
J gene: TRBJ1-1
clone size: few
V gene: TRBV4-3
CDR3 protein: CASSQATGTEAFF
CDR3 DNA: TGCGCCAGCAGCCAAGCTACAGGGACCGAAGCTTTCTTT

D gene: .
J gene: TRBJ2-7
clone size: .
V gene: TRBV5-1
CDR3 protein: CASSRDSSTDYEQYF
CDR3 DNA: TGCGCCAGCAGCCGTGACAGCTCGACCGACTACGAGCAGTACTTC

D gene: TRBD1
J gene: TRBJ1-5
clone size: .
V gene: TRBV6-2/TRBV6-3
CDR3 protein: CASSPGQGSFDQPQHF
CDR3 DNA: TGTGCCAGCAGCCCGGGACAGGGATCCTTCGATCAGCCCCAGCATTTT